This T cell receptor (beta chain) was sequenced in a study of cytotoxic CD8 clonotypes in ibrutinib-treated CLL. Whole-study findings and limits: Whereas clonality rose at ibrutinib response, it declined toward baseline at progression. Public clonotypes (which were uncommon) either contracted or remained stable on treatment.

This table comes from immunoSEQ multiplex PCR, and its TCRdb copy is limited to in-frame clones, with some not included. This table has some 150,000 clones, roughly 77% appearing once. As regards this clone: As yet, its antigen is unknown.

With 4 bases removed from V and 2 bases from J, the gap between germline ends came to 12 bases. The CDR3 has 14 amino acids. The germline gives CDR1 SGHTA, CDR2 FQGNSA. The chain joins TRBV7-2 to TRBJ2-7; no reliable D call. The material was PBMCs, obtained after 12 months of ibrutinib treatment. The TCR was taken from a human donor with chronic lymphocytic leukemia. This chain's CDR3 is CASSSPTRTYEQYF. CDR3 in DNA: TGTGCCAGCAGCTCCCCGACGAGAACCTACGAGCAGTACTTC.